One sample yielded the 21 T cell receptor beta chains listed below, sequenced in a study of response to subunit inactivated influenza vaccine. TCRdb fed the RT-PCR reads into MiXCR, producing one record per CDR3 protein. The sample records just under 550,000 distinct CDR3 sequences, under 25% being singletons. The same sample was also studied in work on T cells expressing NK-cell markers. That publication notes: TCR beta libraries carry UMIs added by 5'RACE template switching.

Sequencing was performed on CD4+ T cells sorted from PBMCs, taken 11 to 12 days after vaccination. Receptors originate from a man aged 50 to 59 who received an inactivated influenza vaccine.

This clonotype has only a few counts. This rearrangement joins TRBV2 to TRBJ1-1, with D tentatively TRBD1 (5 bases). Germline loops: CDR1 SNHLY, CDR2 FYNNEI. V shed 4 bases and J shed 7 bases, with 16 bases lying between them. The CDR3 consists of 14 residues. Here the CDR3 DNA reads TGTGCCAGCAGTGTCCTGGCCCCAAGGGGTGAAGCTTTCTTT. Protein: CASSVLAPRGEAFF.

This clonotype was found many times. The CDR3 sequence is CATSDGQHYEQYF. CDR3 nucleotides: TGTGCCACCAGTGACGGACAGCACTACGAGCAGTACTTC. V and J are TRBV24-1 and TRBJ2-7; possible D gene TRBD1, 6 bases. CDR1 is KGHDR, CDR2 SFDVKD, per germline. CDR3 length: 13 residues. V lost 4 bases and J 3 bases, leaving 9 bases between the germline ends.

The chain employs TRBV6-2 or TRBV6-3 and TRBJ2-3; 7 bases line up with TRBD2. Germline-derived CDR1 and CDR2 are MNHEY and SVGEGT. V lost 2 bases to trimming and J lost 7 bases; unmatched junction nucleotides: 15. The CDR3 spans 17 residues. The CDR3 loop reads CASSYHLAEAPPYTQYF. The CDR3 DNA is TGTGCCAGCAGTTACCACCTAGCGGAGGCCCCACCCTATACGCAGTATTTT.

This clonotype turned up a few times. This chain links TRBV5-1 with TRBJ2-7; D may be TRBD2 (5 bases). Trimming took 5 bases from V and 3 from J, leaving 12 bases between them. The CDR3 has 13 residues. CDR1 SGHRS and CDR2 YFSETQ come from the germline V gene. CDR3 amino acids: CASSEGPRYEQYF. The DNA of the CDR3 is TGCGCCAGCAGTGAGGGTCCTCGCTACGAGCAGTACTTC.

The CDR3 loop is CASSAYMSSYNEQFF. CDR3 nucleotides: TGTGCCAGCAGCGCCTACATGAGCTCCTACAATGAGCAGTTCTTC. This rearrangement joins TRBV5-8 to TRBJ2-1; unclear D gene. V shed 4 bases and J shed 0 bases, with 11 bases lying between them. Germline V gene sequence: CDR1 SGHTS, CDR2 YDEGEE. This CDR3 contains 15 residues.

This clonotype came up a few times. This chain uses TRBV5-1 with TRBJ1-3; no definite D call. Per germline, CDR1 SGHRS and CDR2 YFSETQ. The CDR3 consists of 15 residues. Trimming cost V 0 bases and J 0 bases, with 7 bases left between them. CDR3 sequence: CASSLGQVSGNTIYF. The CDR3 DNA is TGCGCCAGCAGCTTGGGACAAGTCTCTGGAAACACCATATATTTT.

The sample holds a few counts of this clonotype. The genes are TRBV7-9 and TRBJ1-4, with a tentative D call TRBD1 (5 bases). CDR1 and CDR2 from the germline V gene are SEHNR and FQNEAQ (reference sequence). Trimming cost V 5 bases and J 4 bases, with 14 bases left between them. This CDR3 spans 15 amino acids. The CDR3 DNA is TGTGCCAGCAGCGGGGGGGGAGGCCTTAATGAAAAACTGTTTTTT. Translated: CASSGGGGLNEKLFF.

This rearrangement joins TRBV7-9 to TRBJ1-4; D uncertain. The CDR3 has 14 amino acids. Trimming pared 1 base from V and 6 bases from J, leaving 9 bases between. Looked up from germline, CDR1 is SEHNR and CDR2 is FQNEAQ (reference sequence). CDR3 in DNA: TGTGCCAGCAGCTTAGGGACGGACCATGAAAAACTGTTTTTT. Its translation is CASSLGTDHEKLFF.

This clonotype has a handful of counts. The V gene is TRBV4-1, the J gene TRBJ1-1; D is possibly TRBD1 (5 bases). The CDR3 spans 17 residues. V was clipped by 0 bases and J by 0 bases, with 14 bases between them. The V gene's germline CDR1 is MGHRA and CDR2 YSYEKL. CDR3: CASSQDTTGTVNTEAFF. Written as DNA, the CDR3 is TGCGCCAGCAGCCAAGATACGACCGGGACGGTGAACACTGAAGCTTTCTTT.

The V gene is TRBV15, the J gene TRBJ2-7, with TRBD2 matching 7 bases. Germline CDR1 is LNHNV and CDR2 is YYDKDF (reference sequence). V shed 4 bases, J shed 9 bases, and the junction held 6 bases outside the gene matches. The CDR3 is made up of 12 amino acids. The CDR3 reads CATSIGPGGQYF. CDR3 in DNA: TGTGCCACCAGCATTGGCCCGGGAGGGCAGTACTTC.

This clonotype was detected many times. The V call is TRBV9, the J call TRBJ2-1, with 7 bases that match TRBD2. V lost 0 bases, J lost 5 bases, and 2 bases stayed unmatched. Germline CDR1 SGDLS, CDR2 YYNGEE. This CDR3 is built from 14 residues. CDR3 loop: CASSVEGRDNEQFF. The DNA of the CDR3 is TGTGCCAGCAGCGTAGAAGGGAGGGACAATGAGCAGTTCTTC.

The chain employs TRBV30 and TRBJ2-1; 7 bases are shared with TRBD1. This CDR3 has 16 residues. J gave up 0 bases and V 4 bases, and 9 bases lay outside the gene matches. Germline V gene sequence: CDR1 GTSNPN, CDR2 SVGIG (reference sequence). CDR3 region: CAWTQLDRSSYNEQFF. Written as DNA, the CDR3 is TGTGCCTGGACCCAACTGGACAGGAGCTCCTACAATGAGCAGTTCTTC.

This clonotype was found a few times. The chain links TRBV3-1 to TRBJ2-2, with TRBD2 matching 9 bases. Germline loops: CDR1 LGHDT, CDR2 YNNKEL (reference sequence). CDR3 size: 17 residues. The ends lost 4 bases at V and 3 bases at J; junction bases unmatched: 9. The CDR3: CASSPNIAGDHTGELFF. CDR3 coding DNA: TGTGCCAGCAGCCCCAACATAGCGGGGGACCACACCGGGGAGCTGTTTTTT. Based on the CDR3 plus reference TRBV3-1 and TRBJ2-2, the full variable domain is DTAVSQTPKYLVTQMGNDKSIKCEQNLGHDTMYWYKQDSKKFLKIMFSYNNKELIINETVPNRFSPKSPDKAHLNLHINSLELGDSAVYFCASSPNIAGDHTGELFFGEGSRLTVL.

The chain carries TRBV10-3 and TRBJ1-2; D is unclear. Trimming removed 7 bases at V and 8 bases at J, with 23 bases between. Per germline, CDR1 ENHRY and CDR2 SYGVKD. The CDR3 length is 15 residues. The CDR3 loop is CAITISPIREGGYTF. As DNA, the CDR3 is TGTGCCATCACGATAAGCCCTATAAGGGAGGGCGGCTACACCTTC.

This clonotype was detected only a few times. The CDR3 loop is CASEDRGGEQYF. CDR3 DNA sequence: TGTGCCAGCGAGGACAGGGGTGGAGAGCAGTACTTC. This chain uses TRBV25-1 with TRBJ2-7; 9 nucleotides line up with TRBD1. V lost 8 bases and J lost 7; bases outside the gene matches: 6. Germline V gene lookup returns CDR1 MGHDK and CDR2 SYGVNS. The CDR3 runs 12 residues.

This clonotype has a handful of counts. This chain joins TRBV7-2 and TRBJ2-7; the match to TRBD2 covers 12 bases. In germline, CDR1 is SGHTA, CDR2 FQGNSA. The ends lost 5 bases at V and 3 bases at J; junction bases unmatched: 5. This CDR3 has 15 amino acids. The CDR3 DNA is TGTGCCAGCAGCGGTAGGGGACTAGCGGGCTACGAGCAGTACTTC. The encoded protein is CASSGRGLAGYEQYF.

This clonotype was seen a few times. The genes are TRBV12-3 or TRBV12-4 and TRBJ2-1; TRBD1 matches 8 bases. The CDR3 loop spans 14 amino acids. The V and J ends lost 5 bases and 3 bases, in that order; junction bases with no gene match: 3. The DNA for the CDR3 is TGTGCCAGCAGTCCGGGACAGGACTACAATGAGCAGTTCTTC. This translates into CASSPGQDYNEQFF.

The chain uses TRBV7-2 and TRBJ2-5; 10 bases match TRBD2. There are 14 residues in the CDR3. In germline, CDR1 is SGHTA, CDR2 FQGNSA. V was pared by 6 bases and J by 2 bases, with 3 bases of the junction left unmatched. The CDR3 DNA is TGTGCCAGCAGGCCTAGCGGGAGACAAGAGACCCAGTACTTC. Translation gives CASRPSGRQETQYF.

In its sample, this clonotype was seen a few times. The chain couples TRBV5-1 to TRBJ2-3, with 7 bases aligning to TRBD1. There are 14 residues in the CDR3. Germline V gene sequence: CDR1 SGHRS, CDR2 YFSETQ. V trimming: 4 bases; J trimming: 3 bases; junction bases outside the gene matches: 5. CDR3 DNA sequence: TGCGCCAGCAGCCCAGACAGGGATACAGATACGCAGTATTTT. Translating gives CASSPDRDTDTQYF. The variable domain in full, completed from reference TRBV5-1 and TRBJ2-3, reads KAGVTQTPRYLIKTRGQQVTLSCSPISGHRSVSWYQQTPGQGLQFLFEYFSETQRNKGNFPGRFSGRQFSNSRSEMNVSTLELGDSALYLCASSPDRDTDTQYFGPGTRLTVL.

In this sample, this clonotype turned up a few times. The chain employs TRBV4-2 and TRBJ2-2, with 9 bases aligning to TRBD2. The V gene end was trimmed by 4 bases and the J gene end by 0 bases; junction bases not matched to a gene: 3. In germline, CDR1 is LGHNA, CDR2 YNFKEQ. The CDR3 totals 16 residues. As DNA, the CDR3 is TGTGCCAGCAGCCGGCGGGGGGGGGCGAACACCGGGGAGCTGTTTTTT. This codes for CASSRRGGANTGELFF.

In this sample, this clonotype turned up once. The chain employs TRBV5-8 and TRBJ2-7, with 12 bases lining up with TRBD1. Germline trimming cut 7 bases from V and 0 bases from J; bases unmatched to any gene: 2. From germline, CDR1 is SGHTS and CDR2 YDEGEE. The CDR3 runs to 14 residues. CDR3 in amino acids: CASAGQGASYEQYF. CDR3 bases: TGTGCCAGCGCGGGACAGGGGGCCTCCTACGAGCAGTACTTC.